A single sample gave rise to the 27 T cell receptor beta chains below, sequenced in a study of T cell repertoires in cytomegalovirus infection. These TCRs' antigens remain unknown. TCRdb redid the calling of the reads with MiXCR, one entry per CDR3 protein. Found here are hundreds of thousands of distinct CDR3 sequences, approximately 40% of them singletons; the top ten hold roughly two fifths. Sequences were derived from cultured PBMCs, sampled from culture after CMV antigen stimulation. The receptors were sampled from a human donor in good health (CMV status not recorded). Some clones in this sample may be carry-over from other donors' samples.

The chain has TRBV4-1 and TRBJ2-7; the D is unclear. V was trimmed by 2 bases and J by 5 bases, leaving 4 bases between them. There are 11 residues in the CDR3. CDR1 MGHRA and CDR2 YSYEKL come from the germline V gene. CDR3 amino acids: CASSQHDEQYF. In DNA form, the CDR3 reads TGCGCCAGCAGCCAACACGACGAGCAGTACTTC.

A few counts support this clonotype. The CDR3, as DNA: TGTGCCAGCAGCTTCCTGGGACAGGGAGGAGAGACCCAGTACTTC. Translating gives CASSFLGQGGETQYF. This sequence joins TRBV7-2 and TRBJ2-5; 9 positions match TRBD1. Germline V gene data show CDR1 as SGHTA and CDR2 as FQGNSA. V was clipped by 3 bases and J by 4 bases; unmatched bases: 6. The CDR3 is 15 residues long.

This chain connects TRBV12-3 or TRBV12-4 to TRBJ1-2; a weak D match, TRBD1 (6 bases). Deletions cut 5 bases from V and 1 base from J, with 11 bases between. CDR3 length: 14 residues. This CDR3 is CASSQDSYNYGYTF. CDR3 nucleotide sequence: TGTGCCAGCAGTCAGGACAGCTATAACTATGGCTACACCTTC.

This clonotype has only one observation. The rearrangement links TRBV5-1 to TRBJ1-4, with D unclear. CDR1 is SGHRS, CDR2 YFSETQ, per germline. The length of the CDR3 is 13 residues. The germline V and J ends were trimmed by 3 bases and 11 bases, with 14 bases remaining between them. CDR3 coding DNA: TGCGCCAGCAGCTACGAACCCTCGGGTAAACTGTTTTTT. Amino acid sequence: CASSYEPSGKLFF.

This clonotype was seen many times. The rearrangement uses TRBV7-2 and TRBJ2-1; maybe TRBD1 (6 bases). Trimming took off 1 base at V and 9 bases at J, with 10 bases between the two ends. The CDR3 spans 13 residues. Germline-derived CDR1 and CDR2 are SGHTA and FQGNSA. The CDR3 region has the DNA TGTGCCAGCAGCTTAGAAGTGACAGGTGAGCAGTTCTTC. Protein: CASSLEVTGEQFF.

This clonotype was found once. The V and J genes are TRBV6-2 or TRBV6-3 and TRBJ2-2; TRBD2 matches at 13 bases. Looked up from germline, CDR1 is MNHEY and CDR2 is SVGEGT. Germline trimming cut 5 bases from V and 10 bases from J; bases unmatched to any gene: 7. This CDR3 is built from 15 residues. The CDR3 here is CASSLWTSGSVELFF. CDR3 sequence (DNA): TGTGCCAGCAGTCTTTGGACTAGCGGGAGCGTGGAGCTGTTTTTT.

This clonotype came up a few times. The chain couples TRBV7-2 to TRBJ1-2; no clear D. CDR3 size: 11 residues. Germline V lookup: CDR1 SGHTA, CDR2 FQGNSA. Deletions cut 5 bases from V and 6 bases from J, with 7 bases between. CDR3 sequence: CASSAEDGYTF. Written as DNA, the CDR3 is TGTGCCAGCAGCGCTGAGGATGGCTACACCTTC. The complete variable domain, with remaining parts taken from reference TRBV7-2 and TRBJ1-2, reads GAGVSQSPSNKVTEKGKDVELRCDPISGHTALYWYRQSLGQGLEFLIYFQGNSAPDKSGLPSDRFSAERTGGSVSTLTIQRTQQEDSAVYLCASSAEDGYTFGSGTRLTVV.

This clonotype occurred a few times. The chain couples TRBV15 to TRBJ1-6, with D hard to call. Trimming removed 0 bases from V and 7 bases from J, with 13 bases in between. Germline values: CDR1 LNHNV, CDR2 YYDKDF (reference sequence). The CDR3 has 16 amino acids. CDR3 residues: CATSRDYDPTNSPLHF. CDR3 in DNA: TGTGCCACCAGCAGAGACTATGACCCAACCAATTCACCCCTCCACTTT.

The rearrangement links TRBV20-1 to TRBJ1-5; no reliable D call. Germline V gene lookup returns CDR1 DFQATT and CDR2 SNEGSKA (reference sequence). V shed 3 bases and J shed 3 bases, with 9 bases lying between them. This CDR3 is built from 13 residues. CDR3 sequence reads: CSARGPDNQPQHF. The CDR3 bases are TGCAGTGCTAGGGGTCCCGACAATCAGCCCCAGCATTTT.

The gene calls are TRBV2 and TRBJ2-1, with 9 bases lining up with TRBD1. This CDR3 contains 15 residues. The trim removed 7 bases at V and 0 bases at J, leaving 4 bases unmatched. Germline CDR1 and CDR2: SNHLY and FYNNEI. CDR3 DNA: TGTGCCAGCAAACCGGGACAGGGCTCCTACAATGAGCAGTTCTTC. Protein product: CASKPGQGSYNEQFF.

This chain uses TRBV4-1 with TRBJ1-3, with D unresolved. Trimming pared 0 bases from V and 4 bases from J, leaving 16 bases between. Per germline, CDR1 MGHRA and CDR2 YSYEKL. The CDR3 contains 17 residues. In DNA, the CDR3 is TGCGCCAGCAGCCAAGAAGCTATCGGTTCATCCGGAAACACCATATATTTT. This encodes CASSQEAIGSSGNTIYF.

This clonotype was picked up a small number of times. V is TRBV7-8 and J is TRBJ2-5, with 9 nucleotides matching TRBD2. The CDR3 covers 16 residues. Germline CDR1 SGHVS, CDR2 FQNEAQ. Trimming took 5 bases from V and 5 from J; bases not matched to a gene: 12. As DNA, the CDR3 is TGTGCCAGCAGCGCGGGGGCGGGGGGGCCGGAGGAGACCCAGTACTTC. Translation: CASSAGAGGPEETQYF.

Only a few counts were recorded for this clonotype. The chain employs TRBV12-3 or TRBV12-4 and TRBJ2-5, with a tentative D call TRBD2 (5 bases). Between the trimmed V and J ends, which lost 3 bases and 5 bases, there was a span of 13 bases. The CDR3 extends over 14 amino acids. Here the CDR3 reads CASSFVTSRETQYF. Written as DNA, the CDR3 is TGTGCCAGCAGTTTCGTTACTAGTAGGGAGACCCAGTACTTC.

The chain couples TRBV12-3 or TRBV12-4 to TRBJ2-3; D is undetermined. The V and J ends lost 6 bases and 4 bases respectively, with 11 bases between them. This CDR3 region has 13 residues. The CDR3, as DNA: TGTGCCAGCAGCTCCGAAGAGGCAGATACGCAGTATTTT. Translating it yields CASSSEEADTQYF.

This clonotype turned up a few times. The genes are TRBV6-1 and TRBJ2-1, with D perhaps TRBD1 (7 bases). CDR1 MNHNS and CDR2 SASEGT come from the germline V gene. Trimming shortened V by 2 bases and J by 1 base, and 12 bases separated the two germline ends. The CDR3 sequence is 16 residues long. The CDR3: CASSEPAGGSYNEQFF. The CDR3 DNA reads as TGTGCCAGCAGTGAACCGGCAGGGGGGTCCTACAATGAGCAGTTCTTC.

The rearrangement uses TRBV12-3 or TRBV12-4 and TRBJ2-1, with 7 bases lining up with TRBD1. With V trimmed by 6 bases and J by 12 bases, 14 bases remained unmatched. The CDR3 sequence is 14 residues long. The CDR3 loop reads CASSKTGRTQGQFF. CDR3 coding DNA: TGTGCCAGCAGCAAGACAGGGCGCACACAAGGGCAGTTCTTC.

The table lists this clonotype with a count of one. This chain joins TRBV6-2 or TRBV6-3 and TRBJ2-4; TRBD1 or TRBD2 may be the D gene (5 bases each). Germline assignment: CDR1 MNHEY and CDR2 SVGEGT. Trimming left V 8 bases short and J 1 base short, with 18 bases between. The length of the CDR3 is 16 residues. This chain's CDR3 is CASGDRLEAAKNIQYF. The CDR3 DNA follows: TGTGCCAGCGGGGACCGCTTGGAGGCGGCCAAAAACATTCAGTACTTC.

This clonotype was seen more than once but under ten times. V usage is TRBV7-2 and J usage is TRBJ2-3, with TRBD2 matching 14 bases. The CDR3 loop spans 18 amino acids. J lost 3 bases, V lost 5 bases, and 10 bases had no gene match. Germline V gene data show CDR1 as SGHTA and CDR2 as FQGNSA. This CDR3 reads CASSPRRTSGGRTDTQYF. CDR3 nucleotide sequence: TGTGCCAGCAGCCCGAGAAGGACTAGCGGGGGGAGAACAGATACGCAGTATTTT.

CDR3 sequence reads: CASSSKLAGGLIPDTQYF. The CDR3 bases are TGTGCCAGCAGCTCTAAACTAGCGGGAGGCCTAATACCAGATACGCAGTATTTT. This rearrangement joins TRBV5-4 to TRBJ2-3, with 12 bases lining up with TRBD2. The V gene's germline CDR1 is SGHNT and CDR2 YYREEE (reference sequence). Unmatched junction bases numbered 12, after V lost 3 bases and J lost 4 bases. The CDR3 length is 18 residues.

J is TRBJ1-5 and V is TRBV4-1; 8 positions agree with TRBD1. The CDR3 is made up of 15 amino acids. V gave up 0 bases and J gave up 5 bases; unmatched junction bases: 3. The germline gives CDR1 MGHRA, CDR2 YSYEKL. The CDR3 here is CASSQDGQGYQPQHF. The CDR3 coding sequence is TGCGCCAGCAGCCAAGACGGACAGGGTTATCAGCCCCAGCATTTT.

J is TRBJ2-3 and V is TRBV6-2 or TRBV6-3; TRBD2 matches 10 bases. Germline V gene lookup returns CDR1 MNHEY and CDR2 SVGEGT. Germline trimming cut 4 bases from V and 5 bases from J; bases unmatched to any gene: 12. This CDR3 region has 17 residues. The CDR3 here is CASSSWSSGSMRDTQYF. The CDR3 coding sequence is TGTGCCAGCAGTTCCTGGTCTAGCGGGAGCATGAGAGATACGCAGTATTTT.

V gene TRBV6-8 combines with J gene TRBJ1-5; D is undetermined. Germline lookup yields CDR1 MNHGY and CDR2 SAAAGT. The V end was cut by 4 bases, the J end by 0 bases, with 13 bases between. The CDR3 runs 16 residues. CDR3 amino acids: CASSLGRPISNQPQHF. CDR3 nucleotide sequence: TGTGCCAGCAGTTTGGGGAGACCAATTAGCAATCAGCCCCAGCATTTT.

The chain carries TRBV28 and TRBJ1-1; a possible D gene is TRBD1 (5 bases). Per the germline V gene, CDR1 is MDHEN and CDR2 is SYDVKM. The CDR3 totals 15 residues. V dropped 1 base and J dropped 1 base, with 10 bases sitting between them. The CDR3 region has the DNA TGTGCCAGCAGTTTATCTGGGGCAGCGAACACTGAAGCTTTCTTT. It specifies CASSLSGAANTEAFF.

This clonotype was observed a handful of times. The rearrangement links TRBV2 to TRBJ2-5; D is unresolved. Germline-derived CDR1 and CDR2 are SNHLY and FYNNEI. V dropped 8 bases and J dropped 1 base, with 8 bases sitting between them. The CDR3 loop spans 12 amino acids. The DNA of the CDR3 is TGTGCCAGCGGGGATTTCCAAGAGACCCAGTACTTC. Translating it yields CASGDFQETQYF.

The chain joins TRBV29-1 to TRBJ2-5, with a tentative D call TRBD1 (5 bases). V lost 7 bases and J 5 bases, leaving 11 bases between the germline ends. There are 11 residues in the CDR3. Germline CDR1 is SQVTM and CDR2 is ANQGSEA. The CDR3 sequence: CSGGSAETQYF. The CDR3 DNA reads TGCAGCGGGGGCTCGGCGGAGACCCAGTACTTC.

This clonotype was observed once. The genes are TRBV7-6 and TRBJ2-5; 10 bases are a match to TRBD1. The CDR3 is 15 residues long. Looked up from germline, CDR1 is SGHVS and CDR2 is FNYEAQ. The ends lost 5 bases at V and 4 bases at J; junction bases unmatched: 7. The CDR3 protein is CASSPGDRGSETQYF. The CDR3, as DNA: TGTGCCAGCAGCCCCGGGGACAGGGGATCAGAGACCCAGTACTTC.

This clonotype was observed a handful of times. The chain combines TRBV6-2 or TRBV6-3 with TRBJ1-2; TRBD1 aligns across 7 bases. This CDR3 spans 11 amino acids. J was trimmed by 8 bases and V by 5 bases; bases with no gene match: 2. CDR1 and CDR2 (germline): MNHEY, SVGEGT. CDR3 in amino acids: CASSGQAGYTF. The CDR3 nucleotides are TGTGCCAGCAGTGGACAGGCGGGCTACACCTTC.